One sample yielded the 13 T cell receptor beta chains listed below, sequenced in a study of blood T cell repertoires in COVID-19. Some clones are missing from TCRdb's copy, which holds only in-frame ones; the method was immunoSEQ multiplex PCR. The sample lists about 210,000 clones, just over 85% occurring once. Sequenced input: PBMCs or T cells enriched from blood (not recorded which). The receptor source for this set is a woman aged 40-49 years with acute COVID-19.

The V gene is TRBV7-2, the J gene TRBJ1-2; weak D call: TRBD1 (5 bases). CDR1 and CDR2 from the germline V gene are SGHTA and FQGNSA. Trimming pared 3 bases from V and 2 bases from J, leaving 16 bases between. The CDR3 contains 16 residues. The CDR3 sequence: CASSFYIDSPNYGYTF. In nucleotides, the CDR3 is TGTGCCAGCAGCTTTTATATCGACAGCCCGAACTATGGCTACACCTTC. Full variable domain (outside the CDR3, taken from reference TRBV7-2 and TRBJ1-2): GAGVSQSPSNKVTEKGKDVELRCDPISGHTALYWYRQSLGQGLEFLIYFQGNSAPDKSGLPSDRFSAERTGGSVSTLTIQRTQQEDSAVYLCASSFYIDSPNYGYTFGSGTRLTVV.

The chain couples TRBV6-1 to TRBJ1-3, with D tentatively TRBD1 (5 bases). Germline V CDR1 and CDR2: MNHNS, SASEGT. The CDR3 consists of 19 residues. Trimming pared 0 bases from V and 0 bases from J, leaving 18 bases between. CDR3 region: CASSEALRAAGDSGNTIYF. The CDR3 nucleotides are TGTGCCAGCAGTGAAGCGCTTCGGGCAGCGGGGGACTCTGGAAACACCATATATTTT.

The chain links TRBV3-1 (or the pseudogene TRBV3-2) to TRBJ1-5; 8 bases match TRBD1. CDR1 and CDR2 (germline): LGHDT, YNNKEL (reference sequence). The trim removed 3 bases at V and 0 bases at J, leaving 7 bases unmatched. The CDR3 covers 17 residues. CDR3 in DNA: TGTGCCAGCAGCCACGGACAGGGAGCCTATAGCAATCAGCCCCAGCATTTT. Translating gives CASSHGQGAYSNQPQHF.

V is TRBV19 and J is TRBJ1-3; 9 nucleotides align to TRBD1. Trimming at V came to 1 base and at J to 5 bases, leaving 6 bases not matched to a gene. Germline values: CDR1 LNHDA, CDR2 SQIVND (reference sequence). This CDR3 is built from 16 residues. The CDR3 nucleotides are TGTGCCAGTAGTATAGGTACAGGGGGCGCGAGAAACACCATATATTTT. Translated: CASSIGTGGARNTIYF.

The rearrangement links TRBV4-1 to TRBJ2-7; maybe TRBD2 (5 bases). Germline assignment: CDR1 MGHRA and CDR2 YSYEKL. V lost 3 bases and J 3 bases, leaving 12 bases between the germline ends. The CDR3 has 14 amino acids. The CDR3 bases are TGCGCCAGCAGCCATGAACCCGGGGACTACGAGCAGTACTTC. Amino acid sequence: CASSHEPGDYEQYF.

The chain joins TRBV7-8 to TRBJ2-3; the match to TRBD2 covers 10 bases. Germline CDR1 is SGHVS and CDR2 is FQNEAQ. The J segment lost 6 bases and the V segment lost 4 bases, leaving 10 bases of the junction unmatched. The CDR3 sequence is 16 residues long. The CDR3 region has the DNA TGTGCCAGCAGCTCTACTAGCGGGAAACGTTCCGATACGCAGTATTTT. Its protein is CASSSTSGKRSDTQYF.

J is TRBJ2-1 and V is TRBV14; 9 bases fit TRBD2. This CDR3 is 15 amino acids long. Germline values: CDR1 SGHDN, CDR2 FVKESK. V trimming: 1 base; J trimming: 7 bases; junction bases outside the gene matches: 5. CDR3 DNA sequence: TGTGCCAGCAGCCAAGCAGGGACTAGCATAAATGAGCAGTTCTTC. Translating it yields CASSQAGTSINEQFF.

A few counts support this clone. This chain joins TRBV7-9 and TRBJ2-7; 9 nucleotides agree with TRBD1. The CDR3 length is 14 residues. Germline CDR1 SEHNR, CDR2 FQNEAQ (reference sequence). The V gene end was trimmed by 5 bases and the J gene end by 4 bases; junction bases not matched to a gene: 6. CDR3: CASSDRDRDYEQYF. In DNA form, the CDR3 reads TGTGCCAGCAGCGACCGGGACAGGGATTACGAGCAGTACTTC.

The V gene is TRBV7-2, the J gene TRBJ2-3, with 12 bases that match TRBD2. Germline V gene data show CDR1 as SGHTA and CDR2 as FQGNSA. The CDR3 runs to 17 residues. The J segment lost 6 bases and the V segment lost 5 bases, leaving 12 bases of the junction unmatched. The CDR3, as DNA: TGTGCCAGCAGCCTAACACTAACTAGCGGGGGGTCGGATACGCAGTATTTT. As protein: CASSLTLTSGGSDTQYF.

V and J are TRBV6-2 or TRBV6-3 and TRBJ1-1; D uncertain. Trimming pared 4 bases from V and 1 base from J, leaving 13 bases between. Germline V gene data show CDR1 as MNHEY and CDR2 as SVGEGT. The CDR3 is made up of 15 amino acids. The CDR3 DNA reads as TGTGCCAGCAGTTCACGACTGCTCGGGAACACTGAAGCTTTCTTT. The encoded protein is CASSSRLLGNTEAFF.

Comments on this clone: Additional DNA sequences in this sample encode the identical CDR3. The chain recombines TRBV7-9 with TRBJ1-2, with TRBD1 as a possible D gene (6 bases). CDR1 and CDR2 (germline): SEHNR, FQNEAQ (reference sequence). Trimming pared 5 bases from V and 1 base from J, leaving 8 bases between. This CDR3 has 13 amino acids. CDR3 protein: CASSLQGNYGYTF. The CDR3 DNA sequence: TGTGCCAGCAGCCTACAGGGTAACTATGGCTACACCTTC.

The chain links TRBV5-1 to TRBJ2-1, with 7 positions matching TRBD2. The CDR3 contains 14 residues. The V gene end was trimmed by 2 bases and the J gene end by 3 bases; junction bases not matched to a gene: 2. CDR1 is SGHRS and CDR2 is YFSETQ in the germline V gene. The DNA for the CDR3 is TGCGCCAGCAGCTTATCGGGGGGCTACAATGAGCAGTTCTTC. It encodes CASSLSGGYNEQFF.

The chain recombines TRBV28 with TRBJ2-1, with D maybe TRBD1 (5 bases). The ends were cut back, 4 bases at V and 2 bases at J, with 24 bases in the middle. The CDR3 runs to 19 residues. CDR1 is MDHEN, CDR2 SYDVKM, per germline. CDR3 sequence reads: CASSWSPGKLRHAYNEQFF. In nucleotides, the CDR3 is TGTGCCAGCAGTTGGTCGCCAGGGAAACTCCGACATGCCTACAATGAGCAGTTCTTC.